One sample yielded the 20 T cell receptor beta chains listed below, sequenced in a study of shared clonotypes between healthy human individuals. Terminally differentiated effector memory CD45RA+ cells were excluded by CCR7 positive selection of CD45RO-negative cells. Here immunoSEQ multiplex PCR was the method, and the copy in TCRdb shows in-frame clones only, minus some. This table holds hundreds of thousands of clones, around 96% found once. What was sequenced was naive CD8+ T cells sorted from blood. All receptors derive from a man between 25 and 39 years old in good health.

V usage is TRBV5-1 and J usage is TRBJ2-1; TRBD2 is a possible D gene (5 bases). CDR1 is SGHRS, CDR2 YFSETQ, per germline. With 0 bases removed from V and 6 bases from J, the gap between germline ends came to 13 bases. The CDR3 covers 15 residues. The CDR3 protein is CASSLVRGPGNEQFF. The DNA of the CDR3 is TGCGCCAGCAGCTTGGTTCGGGGTCCCGGCAATGAGCAGTTCTTC. The whole variable domain, filled in from reference TRBV5-1 and TRBJ2-1, reads KAGVTQTPRYLIKTRGQQVTLSCSPISGHRSVSWYQQTPGQGLQFLFEYFSETQRNKGNFPGRFSGRQFSNSRSEMNVSTLELGDSALYLCASSLVRGPGNEQFFGPGTRLTVL.

With regard to this clone: This CDR3 is also generated by other DNA sequences in the sample. The V gene is TRBV6-5, the J gene TRBJ1-2; D may be TRBD1 (5 bases). The V gene lost 2 bases and the J gene lost 4 bases, with 8 bases spanning the gap. The germline V gene encodes CDR1 MNHEY and CDR2 SVGAGI. The CDR3 spans 13 residues. CDR3 sequence: CASSYGTSYGYTF. The CDR3 bases are TGTGCCAGCAGTTACGGGACCAGCTATGGCTACACCTTC.

The chain employs TRBV14 and TRBJ2-5; 8 positions match TRBD2. This CDR3 contains 17 residues. Germline V gene lookup returns CDR1 SGHDN and CDR2 FVKESK. V lost 3 bases to trimming and J lost 4 bases; unmatched junction nucleotides: 13. The CDR3, as DNA: TGTGCCAGCAGCCAGGAACCGGGAGGGCCTATTGGAGAGACCCAGTACTTC. This sequence encodes CASSQEPGGPIGETQYF.

The J gene is TRBJ2-3, the V gene TRBV27; TRBD2 is a possible D gene (6 bases). CDR3 length equals 14 residues. Trimming stripped 2 bases from V and 6 bases from J, with 12 bases between. CDR1 is MNHEY and CDR2 is SMNVEV in the germline V gene (reference sequence). CDR3 region: CASSLRREVDTQYF. CDR3 bases: TGTGCCAGCAGTTTAAGGAGGGAGGTTGATACGCAGTATTTT.

The CDR3 region has the DNA TGTGCCAGCAGTGAAAGGGAGCGGGAGGGCCCGCCCTACGAGCAGTACTTC. It encodes CASSEREREGPPYEQYF. The chain employs TRBV6-1 and TRBJ2-7, with 10 bases fitting TRBD2. V shed 2 bases and J 2 bases; nucleotides not matched to a gene: 9. The CDR3 has 17 amino acids. The germline V gene encodes CDR1 MNHNS and CDR2 SASEGT.

This sequence joins TRBV18 and TRBJ1-4, with unresolved D. From germline, CDR1 is KGHSH and CDR2 LQKENI. Trimming left V 8 bases short and J 6 bases short, with 13 bases between. The CDR3 is made up of 13 amino acids. DNA of the CDR3: TGTGCCAGCGAGACTACGGGAGATGAAAAACTGTTTTTT. Residues: CASETTGDEKLFF.

Only one count was recorded for this clone. V usage is TRBV9 and J usage is TRBJ1-2; tentatively, D is TRBD1 (6 bases). The germline V gene encodes CDR1 SGDLS and CDR2 YYNGEE. The CDR3 spans 16 residues. The V end lost 1 base, the J end lost 4 bases, and 17 bases lay between the germline ends. Written as DNA, the CDR3 is TGTGCCAGCAGCGTAAATCCTACACAGGGCAGCTATGGCTACACCTTC. The encoded protein is CASSVNPTQGSYGYTF.

This clone turned up a few times. The genes are TRBV18 and TRBJ1-2; TRBD1 agrees at 7 bases. Germline lookup yields CDR1 KGHSH and CDR2 LQKENI. V shed 8 bases and J 5 bases; nucleotides not matched to a gene: 11. This CDR3 is built from 14 residues. CDR3 amino acids: CASPTTDRLYGYTF. The DNA of the CDR3 is TGTGCCAGCCCAACTACGGACAGGCTATATGGCTACACCTTC.

The gene calls are TRBV9 and TRBJ2-1, with D possibly being TRBD2 (6 bases). The V end lost 4 bases, the J end lost 5 bases, and 22 bases lay between the germline ends. The CDR3 sequence is 17 residues long. Germline V gene lookup returns CDR1 SGDLS and CDR2 YYNGEE. The CDR3 protein is CASSPSGGAGLDNEQFF. CDR3 sequence (DNA): TGTGCCAGCAGCCCAAGTGGCGGGGCGGGACTGGACAATGAGCAGTTCTTC.

The genes are TRBV4-3 and TRBJ2-2; tentatively, D is TRBD1 (5 bases). The CDR3 loop spans 13 amino acids. CDR1 is LGHNA, CDR2 YSLEER, per germline. The V end lost 8 bases, the J end lost 0 bases, and 7 bases lay between the germline ends. Here the CDR3 reads CASGHTNTGELFF. CDR3 DNA: TGCGCCAGCGGACATACGAACACCGGGGAGCTGTTTTTT.

The chain has TRBV9 and TRBJ2-1; 11 bases line up with TRBD2. CDR1 and CDR2 (germline): SGDLS, YYNGEE. Trimming took 3 bases from V and 5 from J; bases not matched to a gene: 4. The CDR3 is 15 residues long. CDR3: CASSDLAGGHNEQFF. The CDR3, as DNA: TGTGCCAGCAGCGATCTAGCGGGAGGCCACAATGAGCAGTTCTTC.

The genes are TRBV7-6 and TRBJ2-7; D perhaps matches TRBD2 (5 bases). From germline, CDR1 is SGHVS and CDR2 FNYEAQ. Trimming left V 4 bases short and J 2 bases short, with 15 bases between. CDR3 size: 15 residues. CDR3 residues: CASSSELGLPYEQYF. Written as DNA, the CDR3 is TGTGCCAGCAGCTCCGAACTAGGGTTGCCCTACGAGCAGTACTTC.

This chain connects TRBV5-6 to TRBJ1-2; TRBD1 is a possible D gene (6 bases). Germline CDR1 SGHDT, CDR2 YYEEEE. The CDR3 totals 14 residues. Trimming removed 4 bases at V and 3 bases at J, with 13 bases between. In DNA form, the CDR3 reads TGTGCCAGCAGCGCAATGACAGGATACTATGGCTACACCTTC. This codes for CASSAMTGYYGYTF.

The J gene is TRBJ2-4, the V gene TRBV19; 10 bases fit TRBD2. V trimming: 5 bases; J trimming: 2 bases; junction bases outside the gene matches: 18. The CDR3 is 20 amino acids. Germline V CDR1 and CDR2: LNHDA, SQIVND (reference sequence). The CDR3 region has the DNA TGTGCCAGTAGTCTCGGACAGAAAGAGCGGGAGGGCCGGTCCAAAAACATTCAGTACTTC. Its protein is CASSLGQKEREGRSKNIQYF.

Written as DNA, the CDR3 is TGTGCCAGCAGTTACCGGGGGGGCGCCGATGGCTACACCTTC. This gives the protein CASSYRGGADGYTF. V gene TRBV6-5 combines with J gene TRBJ1-2, with a tentative D call TRBD1 (6 bases). The CDR3 totals 14 residues. Germline CDR1 reads MNHEY; CDR2 reads SVGAGI. V lost 2 bases to trimming and J lost 6 bases, with 13 bases between them.

The rearrangement uses TRBV2 and TRBJ2-1; 14 nucleotides line up with TRBD2. Germline CDR1 and CDR2: SNHLY and FYNNEI. The CDR3 spans 16 residues. The V segment lost 2 bases and the J segment 8 bases; nucleotides outside the gene matches: 5. CDR3 amino acids: CASSEWGLAGDYEQFF. Here the CDR3 DNA reads TGTGCCAGCAGTGAATGGGGACTAGCGGGAGACTATGAGCAGTTCTTC.

V usage is TRBV4-3 and J usage is TRBJ1-1; unclear D gene. V gave up 0 bases and J gave up 8 bases, with 10 bases separating them. The length of the CDR3 is 13 residues. CDR1 and CDR2 from the germline V gene are LGHNA and YSLEER. In DNA, the CDR3 is TGCGCCAGCAGCCAAGATCGGTTAGGGGAAGCTTTCTTT. Protein product: CASSQDRLGEAFF.

This clone was recorded once. Other DNA sequences in this sample translate to the same CDR3. The chain's CDR3 is CSVEGLAGVYNEQFF. CDR3 nucleotide sequence: TGCAGCGTTGAAGGTCTAGCGGGGGTCTACAATGAGCAGTTCTTC. The chain has TRBV29-1 and TRBJ2-1; 10 bases align to TRBD2. Looked up from germline, CDR1 is SQVTM and CDR2 is ANQGSEA. This CDR3 comprises 15 residues. The trim removed 1 base at V and 3 bases at J, leaving 3 bases unmatched.

Notes on this clone: The identical CDR3 is also encoded by other nucleotide sequences in the sample. The chain joins TRBV27 to TRBJ2-7; D is unresolved. CDR1 and CDR2 from the germline V gene are MNHEY and SMNVEV (reference sequence). Trimming pared 2 bases from V and 3 bases from J, leaving 8 bases between. CDR3 length: 13 amino acids. The CDR3 DNA sequence: TGTGCCAGCAGTTTAAGGCAGAGCTACGAGCAGTACTTC. This encodes CASSLRQSYEQYF.

J is TRBJ2-1 and V is TRBV11-1; 7 bases agree with TRBD2. The CDR3 runs to 16 residues. Germline V gene lookup returns CDR1 SGHAT and CDR2 FQDESV (reference sequence). The trim removed 4 bases at V and 3 bases at J, leaving 9 bases unmatched. The CDR3 reads CASSSLSGTIYNEQFF. In DNA form, the CDR3 reads TGTGCCAGCAGCTCTTTGTCCGGGACTATCTACAATGAGCAGTTCTTC. Based on the CDR3 plus reference TRBV11-1 and TRBJ2-1, the full variable domain is EAEVAQSPRYKITEKSQAVAFWCDPISGHATLYWYRQILGQGPELLVQFQDESVVDDSQLPKDRFSAERLKGVDSTLKIQPAELGDSAMYLCASSSLSGTIYNEQFFGPGTRLTVL.